The 10 T cell receptor beta chains reported below all come from one sample, sequenced in a study of cytomegalovirus exposure and HLA in healthy donors. Libraries were prepared by immunoSEQ multiplex PCR; TCRdb keeps only in-frame clonotypes and omits some of them. The table shows around 300,000 clones, with about 86% occurring only once. The sequenced sample consisted of PBMCs. These receptors all stem from a woman younger than 30 in good health and CMV-seronegative.

This sequence joins TRBV27 and TRBJ1-1; tentative D call: TRBD1 (5 bases). Deletions cut 0 bases from V and 1 base from J, with 12 bases between. The CDR3 is made up of 16 amino acids. CDR1 is MNHEY, CDR2 SMNVEV, per germline (reference sequence). CDR3 coding DNA: TGTGCCAGCAGTTTATCTGACCCAGGGTGGAACACTGAAGCTTTCTTT. Its protein is CASSLSDPGWNTEAFF.

This chain uses TRBV27 with TRBJ1-1; the D is unclear. With 0 bases removed from V and 0 bases from J, the gap between germline ends came to 8 bases. Germline V gene lookup returns CDR1 MNHEY and CDR2 SMNVEV (reference sequence). There are 15 residues in the CDR3. CDR3 nucleotides: TGTGCCAGCAGTTTATCAATGGGCATGAACACTGAAGCTTTCTTT. This gives the protein CASSLSMGMNTEAFF.

The chain has TRBV27 and TRBJ2-7; 12 nucleotides align to TRBD2. This CDR3 has 15 residues. J gave up 1 base and V 5 bases, and 3 bases lay outside the gene matches. In germline, CDR1 is MNHEY, CDR2 SMNVEV (reference sequence). The CDR3 region is CASSQTSGGSYEQYF. CDR3 in DNA: TGTGCCAGCAGTCAGACTAGCGGGGGATCCTACGAGCAGTACTTC.

The rearrangement joins TRBV19 to TRBJ1-2; perhaps TRBD1 as D (5 bases). V shed 9 bases and J shed 8 bases, with 16 bases lying between them. Germline V gene sequence: CDR1 LNHDA, CDR2 SQIVND (reference sequence). This CDR3 has 12 residues. Here the CDR3 DNA reads TGTGCCAGCCCCAAAGGGGAAGGGGGCTACACCTTC. Translation gives CASPKGEGGYTF.

The rearrangement uses TRBV5-1 and TRBJ1-1; TRBD1 is a possible D gene (6 bases). Trimming stripped 7 bases from V and 3 bases from J, with 13 bases between. Per the germline V gene, CDR1 is SGHRS and CDR2 is YFSETQ. CDR3 length equals 13 residues. CDR3 protein: CASHRVRDTEAFF. In DNA, the CDR3 is TGCGCCAGCCACAGGGTTCGGGACACTGAAGCTTTCTTT.

With respect to this clone: Germline is not matched at one junction end, which may reflect a read error. V is TRBV19 and J is TRBJ2-4, with D possibly being TRBD2 (7 bases). Germline assignment: CDR1 LNHDA and CDR2 SQIVND (reference sequence). The CDR3 is 14 amino acids. The CDR3 sequence is CASSIRGARNIQYF. In DNA, the CDR3 is TGTGCCAGTAGTATTCGGGGGGCCAGAAACATTCAGTACTTC. The full variable domain, in which reference TRBV19 and TRBJ2-4 provide the parts outside the CDR3, is DGGITQSPKYLFRKEGQNVTLSCEQNLNHDAMYWYRQDPGQGLRLIYYSQIVNDFQKGDIAEGYSVSREKKESFPLTVTSAQKNPTAFYLCASSIRGARNIQYFGAGTRLSVL.

V and J are TRBV5-1 and TRBJ2-5; 10 bases are shared with TRBD2. The CDR3 consists of 17 residues. The germline CDR1 and CDR2 sequences are SGHRS and YFSETQ. Trimming at V came to 2 bases and at J to 5 bases, leaving 12 bases not matched to a gene. CDR3 in DNA: TGCGCCAGCAGCTTTGTTCAACTAGCGGGATATAAGGAGACCCAGTACTTC. It specifies CASSFVQLAGYKETQYF. The whole variable domain, filled in from reference TRBV5-1 and TRBJ2-5, reads KAGVTQTPRYLIKTRGQQVTLSCSPISGHRSVSWYQQTPGQGLQFLFEYFSETQRNKGNFPGRFSGRQFSNSRSEMNVSTLELGDSALYLCASSFVQLAGYKETQYFGPGTRLLVL.

The rearrangement joins TRBV9 to TRBJ2-2; D not resolved. The CDR3 runs 13 residues. Germline-derived CDR1 and CDR2 are SGDLS and YYNGEE. V shed 4 bases and J shed 3 bases, with 7 bases lying between them. As DNA, the CDR3 is TGTGCCAGCAGCCTTAGTTACACCGGGGAGCTGTTTTTT. As protein: CASSLSYTGELFF.

This chain uses TRBV4-3 with TRBJ1-6, with D possibly being TRBD1 (5 bases). Per germline, CDR1 LGHNA and CDR2 YSLEER. CDR3 length: 15 amino acids. V was clipped by 0 bases and J by 7 bases, with 10 bases between them. The CDR3 DNA reads as TGCGCCAGCAGCCAAGATCAGGGAACGAATTCACCCCTCCACTTT. Protein: CASSQDQGTNSPLHF.

This chain connects TRBV4-1 to TRBJ1-6, with D perhaps TRBD1 (5 bases). There are 17 residues in the CDR3. Between the trimmed V and J ends, which lost 0 bases and 12 bases, there was a span of 21 bases. Germline CDR1 reads MGHRA; CDR2 reads YSYEKL. The CDR3 spells CASSQDSGTTPSGPLHF. The DNA of the CDR3 is TGCGCCAGCAGCCAAGATTCCGGGACCACACCTAGCGGACCCCTCCACTTT.